The clone carrying this T cell receptor beta chain was picked up many times. This entry comes from a study of blood T cells in healthy people across ages. Primers used in a second PCR of about 6 to 11 cycles were a sample-barcoded 5' primer and a J-beta primer mix. A template-switch adaptor that had 12 random nucleotides put a tag on each cDNA molecule. Paired-end reads containing CDR3 totaled no fewer than 3 million for each sample. TCRdb passed the 5' RACE reads through MiXCR, listing each CDR3 protein once. This table holds more than 900,000 distinct CDR3 sequences, roughly 24% found once. Germline values: CDR1 LGHDT, CDR2 YNNKEL (reference sequence). Trimming shortened V by 0 bases and J by 6 bases, and 12 bases separated the two germline ends. The CDR3 runs 15 residues. This sample was shared with a second study, whose subject was T cells of mothers and their children.

The sequence was collected from a girl aged 2-10 years in good health. Sequenced sample: blood. The chain joins TRBV3-1 to TRBJ2-1, with no clear D. The CDR3 DNA sequence: TGTGCCAGCAGCCAAGACCCGCCGGGCCCCAATGAGCAGTTCTTC. This codes for CASSQDPPGPNEQFF.